This TCR beta chain was obtained from a study of blood T cell repertoires in COVID-19 (TCRdb year 2020). Regarding the complete study: Samples from collaborators originated in the United States, Italy and Spain and spanned both the acute and convalescent phases of COVID-19. The material from the prospective study consisted of cDNA or gDNA derived from T cells, B-cell-depleted T cells, or PBMCs. The dataset comprised deeply sampled blood TCRbeta repertoires from subjects exposed to, actively infected with, or recovered from COVID-19. A freely available public database, intended as a resource for researchers studying the immune response to SARS-CoV-2, is where the repertoires were released. Samples came from the ongoing ImmuneRACE study (first 160 participants) plus 1,254 subjects from 6 global collaborators. A de-identified subject ID, COVID-19 status, age in years and sex were almost always included in the sample metadata. HLA class I and class II types, where available, came from metadata supplied by the sample provider rather than from assay-based typing.

V was cut back by 6 bases and J by 8 bases, leaving a gap of 17 bases between them. CDR1 is given as MNHEY and CDR2 as SVGAGI, both from the germline V gene. The CDR3 holds 13 amino acids from the cysteine to the phenylalanine. The CDR3 DNA has 39 bases and is translated from base 1. Concerning this clone: The target of this receptor is not known. No much larger clone exists at a distance of one base, and base qualities are not known.

In the prospective study, participants were roughly 18 to 89 years old, resided in about two dozen geographic areas of the United States, and were enrolled through a virtual design. In the prospective study, cohorts were assigned on the basis of participant-reported clinical history obtained from a screening survey and a study questionnaire. Each participant in the prospective study had whole blood, serum and a nasopharyngeal or oropharyngeal swab collected by mobile phlebotomists. Additional blood draws and questionnaires over an approximately two-month period could optionally be provided by prospective study participants. Before DNA extraction, prospective study blood samples were shipped either frozen or at room temperature. The immunoSEQ Assay, a bias-controlled multiplex PCR, was used to amplify TCRbeta CDR3 regions from genomic DNA. Regarding the original processing steps: The number of nucleated cells in each sample was estimated by amplification of reference gene primers within the assay. To quantify the absolute abundance of each unique TCRbeta CDR3 rearrangement, sequence reads were collapsed and filtered. Productive Simpson clonality was computed per sample as the square root of Simpson's diversity index over productive rearrangements. TCRdb obtained this table from immuneACCESS and retained in-frame rearrangements with V and J assigned. These tables miss some clones; where compared with another copy, unresolved V genes account for less than half of the shortfall, and the remainder is unexplained. V, J and clone size reflect that table, while D and trimming were determined from the DNA. Present in this sample are 200,000 to 250,000 clones, roughly nine tenths of which were seen just once. Clones ranked in the top ten supply about 6% of the sample.

Study-level results and caveats: How much clinical and demographic metadata was included differed by source and by participant, and the metadata was provided uncurated.

The receptor's source is a woman aged 25 to 39 with acute COVID-19. The chain is made from TRBV6-5 and TRBJ2-7, with TRBD2 tentatively as D gene (6 bases match). The sequenced material came from PBMCs or T cells enriched from blood (not recorded which). Here is the DNA: TGTGCCAGCAGCCCCATCGGGACTGTGCAGCAGTACTTC. Its protein is CASSPIGTVQQYF.